Below are 14 T cell receptor beta chains sequenced from a single sample in a study of control samples from healthy donors and cancer patients. Generated by immunoSEQ multiplex PCR, the TCRdb table keeps only in-frame clones and is missing some. Found here are 350,000 to 450,000 clones, around 90% of them singletons; the top ten hold 5% to 7%. Sequencing was carried out using PBMCs. All receptors derive from a man aged 35-49 years with head and neck cancer.

Comments on this clone: Additional DNA sequences in this sample encode the identical CDR3. The V call is TRBV19, the J call TRBJ2-6; D call uncertain. V was clipped by 6 bases and J by 2 bases, with 8 bases between them. There are 14 residues in the CDR3. Per the germline V gene, CDR1 is LNHDA and CDR2 is SQIVND (reference sequence). This CDR3 reads CASSIGAGANVLTF. For the CDR3, the DNA is TGTGCCAGTAGCATTGGTGCTGGGGCCAACGTCCTGACTTTC.

This chain joins TRBV25-1 and TRBJ1-1; D not resolved. The CDR3 has 15 residues. The germline V and J ends were trimmed by 3 bases and 1 base, with 12 bases remaining between them. Per germline, CDR1 MGHDK and CDR2 SYGVNS. CDR3 DNA: TGTGCCAGCAGTGACGAGTGGCAGCCGAACACTGAAGCTTTCTTT. The encoded protein is CASSDEWQPNTEAFF.

V gene TRBV5-4 combines with J gene TRBJ1-2; D unresolved. The CDR3 runs 14 residues. Germline V gene lookup returns CDR1 SGHNT and CDR2 YYREEE (reference sequence). The V and J ends lost 0 bases and 8 bases respectively, with 14 bases between them. The CDR3 region has the DNA TGTGCCAGCAGCTTGGCCGGGGTCCCCGGGGGCTACACCTTC. Translating it yields CASSLAGVPGGYTF.

The chain links TRBV7-8 to TRBJ2-7; D is unresolved. Trimming took 2 bases from V and 0 from J, leaving 8 bases between them. Germline values: CDR1 SGHVS, CDR2 FQNEAQ. The CDR3 covers 14 residues. CDR3 DNA: TGTGCCAGCAGCTTAACAAGATCCTCCTACGAGCAGTACTTC. This codes for CASSLTRSSYEQYF.

V usage is TRBV5-1 and J usage is TRBJ2-5, with 10 bases matching TRBD2. The CDR3 is made up of 14 amino acids. J lost 2 bases, V lost 5 bases, and 3 bases had no gene match. In germline, CDR1 is SGHRS, CDR2 YFSETQ. CDR3 in DNA: TGCGCCAGCAGGAAGACTAGCGGGCAAGAGACCCAGTACTTC. This gives the protein CASRKTSGQETQYF.

This chain joins TRBV5-6 and TRBJ2-7; either TRBD1 or TRBD2 may fit D (5 bases each). The V end was cut by 6 bases, the J end by 2 bases, with 12 bases between. The germline CDR1 and CDR2 sequences are SGHDT and YYEEEE. The CDR3 has 13 amino acids. The CDR3 region has the DNA TGTGCCAGCACCTCGGGACCCACCTACGAGCAGTACTTC. It encodes CASTSGPTYEQYF.

V is TRBV4-1 and J is TRBJ1-4; no firm D call. This CDR3 has 13 amino acids. V lost 3 bases and J 8 bases, leaving 10 bases between the germline ends. Per the germline V gene, CDR1 is MGHRA and CDR2 is YSYEKL. The CDR3 sequence: CASSQVVGEKLFF. CDR3 DNA: TGCGCCAGCAGCCAGGTGGTAGGGGAAAAACTGTTTTTT.

Here the CDR3 reads CASSITTGVTYEQYF. In DNA, the CDR3 is TGTGCCAGTAGCATTACTACCGGGGTTACCTACGAGCAGTACTTC. The chain combines TRBV19 with TRBJ2-7; D possibly corresponds to TRBD2 (5 bases). Germline CDR1 and CDR2: LNHDA and SQIVND (reference sequence). This CDR3 has 15 residues. The V and J ends lost 6 bases and 2 bases respectively, with 17 bases between them.

The J gene is TRBJ1-3, the V gene TRBV27; perhaps TRBD1 as D (6 bases). V lost 5 bases and J 2 bases, leaving 13 bases between the germline ends. The CDR3 sequence is 15 residues long. CDR1 MNHEY and CDR2 SMNVEV come from the germline V gene (reference sequence). CDR3 amino acids: CASSILGGPGNTIYF. DNA of the CDR3: TGTGCCAGCAGTATACTCGGGGGCCCTGGAAACACCATATATTTT.

The chain couples TRBV9 to TRBJ1-3, with D possibly TRBD1 on 5 matching bases. Trimming shortened V by 0 bases and J by 0 bases, and 10 bases separated the two germline ends. The CDR3 spans 16 residues. Germline V gene lookup returns CDR1 SGDLS and CDR2 YYNGEE. CDR3 amino acids: CASSVGGGGSGNTIYF. For the CDR3, the DNA is TGTGCCAGCAGCGTAGGGGGCGGTGGCTCTGGAAACACCATATATTTT.

V and J are TRBV9 and TRBJ1-3; 8 nucleotides align to TRBD1. The V gene end was trimmed by 2 bases and the J gene end by 2 bases; junction bases not matched to a gene: 6. The CDR3 extends over 16 amino acids. CDR1 is SGDLS, CDR2 YYNGEE, per germline. DNA for the CDR3: TGTGCCAGCAGCGTTGGCAGGGGGCTAGCTGGAAACACCATATATTTT. Encoded protein: CASSVGRGLAGNTIYF.

This chain joins TRBV7-2 and TRBJ2-1, with TRBD1 matching over 7 bases. This CDR3 is built from 14 residues. V dropped 3 bases and J dropped 7; count of bases not matched to a gene: 6. Germline loops: CDR1 SGHTA, CDR2 FQGNSA. This CDR3 is CASSFVQGTNEQFF. Here the CDR3 DNA reads TGTGCCAGCAGCTTCGTACAGGGGACGAATGAGCAGTTCTTC.

V usage is TRBV9 and J usage is TRBJ2-7; 14 nucleotides align to TRBD2. Germline V gene sequence: CDR1 SGDLS, CDR2 YYNGEE. The J segment lost 4 bases and the V segment lost 4 bases, leaving 7 bases of the junction unmatched. This CDR3 has 16 residues. CDR3 protein: CASSQGLAGDSYEQYF. The CDR3 bases are TGTGCCAGCAGCCAGGGACTAGCGGGAGATTCTTACGAGCAGTACTTC.

This clone has a single count. The chain recombines TRBV7-9 with TRBJ2-3; no clear D gene. The CDR3 extends over 15 amino acids. The V gene's germline CDR1 is SEHNR and CDR2 FQNEAQ (reference sequence). V lost 5 bases and J 1 base, leaving 13 bases between the germline ends. The CDR3: CASSARRIGTDTQYF. In nucleotides, the CDR3 is TGTGCCAGCAGCGCTCGGAGAATCGGCACAGATACGCAGTATTTT.